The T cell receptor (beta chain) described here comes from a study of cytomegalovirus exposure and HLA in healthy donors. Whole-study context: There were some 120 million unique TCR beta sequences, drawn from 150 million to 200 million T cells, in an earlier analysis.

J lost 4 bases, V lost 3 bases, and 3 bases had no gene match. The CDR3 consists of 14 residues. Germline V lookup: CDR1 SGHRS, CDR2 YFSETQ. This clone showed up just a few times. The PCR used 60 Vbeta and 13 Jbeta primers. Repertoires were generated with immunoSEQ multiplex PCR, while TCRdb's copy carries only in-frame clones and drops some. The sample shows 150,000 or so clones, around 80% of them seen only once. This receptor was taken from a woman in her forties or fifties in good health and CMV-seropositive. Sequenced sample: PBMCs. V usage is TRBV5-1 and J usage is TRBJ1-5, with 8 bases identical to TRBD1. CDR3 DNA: TGCGCCAGCAGCTCGGGACAGGATAATCAGCCCCAGCATTTT. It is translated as CASSSGQDNQPQHF.